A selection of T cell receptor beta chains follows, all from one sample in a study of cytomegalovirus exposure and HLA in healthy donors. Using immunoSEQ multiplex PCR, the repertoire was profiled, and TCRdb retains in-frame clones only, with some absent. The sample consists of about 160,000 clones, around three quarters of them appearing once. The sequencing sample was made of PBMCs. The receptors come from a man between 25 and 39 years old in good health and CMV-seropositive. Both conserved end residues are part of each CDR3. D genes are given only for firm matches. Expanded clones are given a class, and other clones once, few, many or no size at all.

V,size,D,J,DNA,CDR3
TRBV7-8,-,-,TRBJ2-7,TGTGCCAGCAGCTTAGAAGGCCAGGGTTCCTACGAGCAGTACTTC,CASSLEGQGSYEQYF
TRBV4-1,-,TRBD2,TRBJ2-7,TGCGCCAGCAGCCAAGATCCTAGCGGGGGCTACGAGCAGTACTTC,CASSQDPSGGYEQYF
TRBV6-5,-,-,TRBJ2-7,TGTGCCAGCAGTCGACAGGTGGGTTCCTACGAGCAGTACTTC,CASSRQVGSYEQYF
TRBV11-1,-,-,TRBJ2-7,TGTGCCAGCAGCCACGGGCCAGCGGAGGAGCAGTACTTC,CASSHGPAEEQYF
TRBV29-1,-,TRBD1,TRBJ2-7,TGCAGCGTTGACAGCGGACAGGGTACCTACGAGCAGTACTTC,CSVDSGQGTYEQYF
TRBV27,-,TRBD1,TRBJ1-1,TGTGCCAGCAGTTTATCGTGGGGACAGGGTGAAGCTTTCTTT,CASSLSWGQGEAFF
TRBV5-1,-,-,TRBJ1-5,TGCGCCAGCAGCTTGTCAGGGGCAGATCAGCCCCAGCATTTT,CASSLSGADQPQHF
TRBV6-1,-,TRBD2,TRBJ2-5,TGTGCCAGCAGTGAATCAGCGGGGGACCAAGAGACCCAGTACTTC,CASSESAGDQETQYF
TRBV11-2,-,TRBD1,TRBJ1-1,TGTGCCAGCAGCTTAAACAGGGGGCAAACTGAAGCTTTCTTT,CASSLNRGQTEAFF
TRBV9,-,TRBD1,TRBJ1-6,TGTGCCAGCAGCACCACAGGGGGGAATAATTCACCCCTCCACTTT,CASSTTGGNNSPLHF
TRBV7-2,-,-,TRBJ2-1,TGTGCCAGCAGCTTCCGGTTCTCTATTGAGCAGTTCTTC,CASSFRFSIEQFF
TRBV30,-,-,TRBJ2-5,TGTGCCTGGAGCCAGGGCTTGGTAGAGACCCAGTACTTC,CAWSQGLVETQYF
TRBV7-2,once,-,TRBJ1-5,TGTGCCAGCAGCTTAGGAACAGCCAATCAGCCCCAGCATTTT,CASSLGTANQPQHF
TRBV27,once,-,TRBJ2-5,TGTGCCAGCAGTTTGGAGGGGGGGGAGACCCAGTACTTC,CASSLEGGETQYF
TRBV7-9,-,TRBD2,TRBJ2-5,TGTGCCAGCAGTCAAGGTGGGACTAGCGGGGGAGGAAAGACCCAGTACTTC,CASSQGGTSGGGKTQYF
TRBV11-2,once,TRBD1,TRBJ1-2,TGTGCCAGCAGCTCCTACCGGGACAGGGAAGGCGGCTACACCTTC,CASSSYRDREGGYTF